Following are 30 T cell receptor beta chains from one sample sequenced in a study of T cell responses to AZD1222 COVID-19 vaccine. Using immunoSEQ multiplex PCR, the repertoire was profiled, and TCRdb retains in-frame clones only, with some absent. Seen here are roughly 150,000 clones, roughly nine tenths observed once, and the top ten hold approximately 1.1%. The sample in question was peripheral blood, obtained 28 days after the second AZD1222 dose. The receptors stem from an adult who received the AZD1222 COVID-19 vaccine.

This clone was picked up a small number of times. The chain uses TRBV7-3 and TRBJ1-2; 9 bases line up with TRBD1. Germline lookup yields CDR1 SGHTA and CDR2 FQGTGA. The CDR3 totals 13 residues. V was pared by 6 bases and J by 8 bases, with 7 bases of the junction left unmatched. CDR3 sequence: CASSLGQGEGYTF. In DNA, the CDR3 is TGTGCCAGCAGTTTGGGACAGGGAGAAGGCTACACCTTC.

The rearrangement uses TRBV4-1 and TRBJ2-2, with a tentative D call TRBD2 (5 bases). V was cut by 1 base and J by 4 bases, with 7 bases left in between. Germline CDR1 and CDR2: MGHRA and YSYEKL. This CDR3 comprises 14 residues. CDR3 sequence (DNA): TGCGCCAGCAGCCAAGTTGGAGGCACCGGGGAGCTGTTTTTT. The encoded protein is CASSQVGGTGELFF.

This chain connects TRBV4-1 to TRBJ1-1; D is undetermined. This CDR3 has 17 residues. V was shortened by 3 bases and J by 1 base, with 18 bases between the two germline ends. Germline values: CDR1 MGHRA, CDR2 YSYEKL. The CDR3 reads CASSHPVGVTGNTEAFF. The CDR3 DNA reads as TGCGCCAGCAGCCACCCCGTCGGGGTCACGGGGAACACTGAAGCTTTCTTT.

V usage is TRBV5-4 and J usage is TRBJ1-5; D uncertain. Trimming pared 4 bases from V and 6 bases from J, leaving 14 bases between. The CDR3 is 14 residues long. CDR1 is SGHNT, CDR2 YYREEE, per germline (reference sequence). The CDR3 region has the DNA TGTGCCAGCAGCCCACCGGGGAAGGGTCAGCCCCAGCATTTT. This translates into CASSPPGKGQPQHF. The entire variable domain, with the rest obtained from reference TRBV5-4 and TRBJ1-5, is as follows: ETGVTQSPTHLIKTRGQQVTLRCSSQSGHNTVSWYQQALGQGPQFIFQYYREEENGRGNFPPRFSGLQFPNYSSELNVNALELDDSALYLCASSPPGKGQPQHFGDGTRLSIL.

V gene TRBV7-9 combines with J gene TRBJ2-1; D unclear. The germline V gene encodes CDR1 SEHNR and CDR2 FQNEAQ (reference sequence). The ends were cut back, 2 bases at V and 6 bases at J, with 8 bases in the middle. The CDR3 length is 13 residues. The CDR3 DNA is TGTGCCAGCAGCTTAAAGGGTCCCAATGAGCAGTTCTTC. Translating gives CASSLKGPNEQFF. Drawing the rest from reference TRBV7-9 and TRBJ2-1, the complete variable domain is DTGVSQNPRHKITKRGQNVTFRCDPISEHNRLYWYRQTLGQGPEFLTYFQNEAQLEKSRLLSDRFSAERPKGSFSTLEIQRTEQGDSAMYLCASSLKGPNEQFFGPGTRLTVL.

This chain uses TRBV18 with TRBJ1-3; D is unresolved. V dropped 3 bases and J dropped 3 bases, with 15 bases sitting between them. The CDR3 extends over 16 amino acids. Germline-derived CDR1 and CDR2 are KGHSH and LQKENI. The CDR3 protein is CASSPAGQFGGNTIYF. In DNA, the CDR3 is TGTGCCAGCTCACCTGCGGGCCAGTTCGGTGGAAACACCATATATTTT.

This chain uses TRBV5-4 with TRBJ1-1; weak D call: TRBD1 (5 bases). V lost 0 bases and J lost 0, with 9 bases in between. The CDR3 is made up of 15 amino acids. The germline V gene encodes CDR1 SGHNT and CDR2 YYREEE (reference sequence). The CDR3 nucleotides read TGTGCCAGCAGCTTGGAATCAGGGATGAACACTGAAGCTTTCTTT. Translation gives CASSLESGMNTEAFF.

The chain is built from TRBV12-3 or TRBV12-4 and TRBJ1-2; 7 nucleotides match TRBD1. There are 13 residues in the CDR3. Trimming at V came to 5 bases and at J to 3 bases, leaving 3 bases not matched to a gene. The CDR3 loop reads CASSPDRDYGYTF. The DNA of the CDR3 is TGTGCCAGCAGTCCTGACAGGGACTATGGCTACACCTTC.

This chain links TRBV2 with TRBJ2-5; TRBD1 might be the D (5 bases). This CDR3 comprises 14 residues. V lost 6 bases, J lost 5 bases, and 16 bases lay in between. The germline V gene has CDR1 SNHLY and CDR2 FYNNEI. For the CDR3, the DNA is TGTGCCAGCAGCGGCAGGGTTGTTGGGGAGACCCAGTACTTC. Translation: CASSGRVVGETQYF. Together with reference TRBV2 and TRBJ2-5, the CDR3 gives the full variable domain: EPEVTQTPSHQVTQMGQEVILRCVPISNHLYFYWYRQILGQKVEFLVSFYNNEISEKSEIFDDQFSVERPDGSNFTLKIRSTKLEDSAMYFCASSGRVVGETQYFGPGTRLLVL.

The chain joins TRBV5-1 to TRBJ2-2, with D perhaps matching TRBD1 (5 bases). There are 15 residues in the CDR3. V lost 3 bases and J lost 0, with 9 bases in between. CDR1 and CDR2 (germline): SGHRS, YFSETQ. The DNA for the CDR3 is TGCGCCAGCAGCTGGGGCCAACCGAACACCGGGGAGCTGTTTTTT. Amino acids: CASSWGQPNTGELFF.

The genes are TRBV3-1 (or the pseudogene TRBV3-2) and TRBJ1-3; TRBD1 is a possible D gene (5 bases). V dropped 2 bases and J dropped 4 bases, with 6 bases sitting between them. Germline CDR1 LGHDT, CDR2 YNNKEL (reference sequence). The CDR3 contains 13 residues. The CDR3 loop is CASSQRGGNTIYF. The CDR3 DNA reads as TGTGCCAGCAGCCAAAGGGGAGGAAACACCATATATTTT.

V gene TRBV5-1 combines with J gene TRBJ1-4; no definite D call. The CDR3 is 13 residues long. The V gene lost 0 bases and the J gene lost 5 bases, with 5 bases spanning the gap. CDR1 SGHRS and CDR2 YFSETQ come from the germline V gene. This CDR3 is CASSLVLNEKLFF. The CDR3, as DNA: TGCGCCAGCAGCTTGGTGCTCAATGAAAAACTGTTTTTT. The full variable domain, in which reference TRBV5-1 and TRBJ1-4 provide the parts outside the CDR3, is KAGVTQTPRYLIKTRGQQVTLSCSPISGHRSVSWYQQTPGQGLQFLFEYFSETQRNKGNFPGRFSGRQFSNSRSEMNVSTLELGDSALYLCASSLVLNEKLFFGSGTQLSVL.

The CDR3 here is CASSLQGLNQPQHF. CDR3 coding DNA: TGTGCCAGCAGTCTACAGGGTCTAAATCAGCCCCAGCATTTT. The rearrangement joins TRBV6-5 to TRBJ1-5; a possible D gene is TRBD1 (6 bases). Looked up from germline, CDR1 is MNHEY and CDR2 is SVGAGI. Trimming stripped 5 bases from V and 4 bases from J, with 12 bases between. The CDR3 loop spans 14 amino acids.

The chain employs TRBV5-4 and TRBJ2-1; 15 positions match TRBD2. There are 15 residues in the CDR3. The germline gives CDR1 SGHNT, CDR2 YYREEE (reference sequence). Trimming at V came to 4 bases and at J to 15 bases, leaving 11 bases not matched to a gene. The CDR3 bases are TGTGCCAGCAGCACTGGACTAGCGGGGGGGCCATTGCTGTTCTTC. Translation: CASSTGLAGGPLLFF.

The chain couples TRBV5-4 to TRBJ2-5, with 9 bases lining up with TRBD2. The CDR3 is 15 amino acids. The trim removed 4 bases at V and 1 base at J, leaving 5 bases unmatched. Germline assignment: CDR1 SGHNT and CDR2 YYREEE (reference sequence). DNA of the CDR3: TGTGCCAGCAGCCCGACTAGCGGCTCCCAAGAGACCCAGTACTTC. This translates into CASSPTSGSQETQYF.

This sequence joins TRBV7-9 and TRBJ1-1, with a tentative D call TRBD1 (6 bases). Germline CDR1 and CDR2: SEHNR and FQNEAQ (reference sequence). The germline V and J ends were trimmed by 10 bases and 0 bases, with 21 bases remaining between them. The CDR3 covers 16 residues. The CDR3, as DNA: TGTGCCACGGCGTGGGGGGGCGCGATCATGAACACTGAAGCTTTCTTT. Protein: CATAWGGAIMNTEAFF.

This chain joins TRBV9 and TRBJ1-5; D ambiguous. CDR3 length: 13 residues. Trimming stripped 0 bases from V and 6 bases from J, with 7 bases between. Germline values: CDR1 SGDLS, CDR2 YYNGEE. CDR3 amino acids: CASSVAIGQPQHF. The CDR3 DNA is TGTGCCAGCAGCGTAGCTATAGGTCAGCCCCAGCATTTT.

The V and J genes are TRBV6-5 and TRBJ1-2; D gene uncertain. Germline V CDR1 and CDR2: MNHEY, SVGAGI. The CDR3 consists of 12 residues. V dropped 7 bases and J dropped 7 bases, with 13 bases sitting between them. Here the CDR3 reads CASTLPQGGYTF. The CDR3 coding sequence is TGTGCCAGCACTTTACCCCAAGGTGGCTACACCTTC.

This rearrangement joins TRBV11-2 to TRBJ1-1, with D possibly matching TRBD1 (5 bases). This CDR3 comprises 16 residues. The V end was cut by 5 bases, the J end by 1 base, with 17 bases between. Germline V gene sequence: CDR1 SGHAT, CDR2 FQNNGV. The chain's CDR3 is CASSTRIREPNTEAFF. Here the CDR3 DNA reads TGTGCCAGCAGCACGAGAATCAGGGAGCCGAACACTGAAGCTTTCTTT.

The chain uses TRBV5-1 and TRBJ1-2, with TRBD1 matching over 7 bases. The germline V gene encodes CDR1 SGHRS and CDR2 YFSETQ. V trimming: 5 bases; J trimming: 0 bases; junction bases outside the gene matches: 4. The CDR3 extends over 14 amino acids. The chain's CDR3 is CASRPGQTNYGYTF. The CDR3 DNA sequence: TGCGCCAGCAGACCGGGACAGACTAACTATGGCTACACCTTC.

The chain joins TRBV2 to TRBJ2-1, with 7 bases identical to TRBD1. The CDR3 spans 12 residues. Germline assignment: CDR1 SNHLY and CDR2 FYNNEI. V shed 6 bases, J shed 9 bases, and the junction held 5 bases outside the gene matches. CDR3 amino acids: CASSPRGTEQFF. CDR3 DNA: TGTGCCAGCAGCCCCAGGGGGACTGAGCAGTTCTTC.

J is TRBJ2-7 and V is TRBV6-6; 9 bases map to TRBD1. CDR1 is MNHNY, CDR2 SVGAGI, per germline (reference sequence). Germline trimming cut 7 bases from V and 5 bases from J; bases unmatched to any gene: 6. This CDR3 is 13 amino acids long. CDR3 sequence reads: CASTRTGEDEQYF. The CDR3 nucleotides read TGTGCCAGCACGCGGACAGGGGAGGACGAGCAGTACTTC.

The chain combines TRBV3-1 (or the pseudogene TRBV3-2) with TRBJ1-1; D not certain. V was pared by 1 base and J by 1 base, with 10 bases between. The CDR3 contains 15 residues. The germline V gene has CDR1 LGHDT and CDR2 YNNKEL (reference sequence). The CDR3 region is CASSQGLGRNTEAFF. The DNA of the CDR3 is TGTGCCAGCAGCCAAGGGCTTGGCAGGAACACTGAAGCTTTCTTT.

The chain has TRBV2 and TRBJ1-1; a weak D match, TRBD1 (5 bases). CDR1 is SNHLY, CDR2 FYNNEI, per germline. V lost 2 bases, J lost 5 bases, and 6 bases lay in between. The CDR3 extends over 12 amino acids. The CDR3: CASSEWGTEAFF. In DNA, the CDR3 is TGTGCCAGCAGTGAATGGGGGACTGAAGCTTTCTTT.

The chain links TRBV19 to TRBJ2-7; possible D gene TRBD1, 5 bases. This CDR3 has 14 amino acids. V lost 5 bases and J 6 bases, leaving 17 bases between the germline ends. Germline values: CDR1 LNHDA, CDR2 SQIVND (reference sequence). The CDR3 spells CASSFGQGFSEQYF. As DNA, the CDR3 is TGTGCCAGTAGTTTTGGGCAGGGTTTCTCCGAGCAGTACTTC. Variable domain in full (rest from reference TRBV19 and TRBJ2-7): DGGITQSPKYLFRKEGQNVTLSCEQNLNHDAMYWYRQDPGQGLRLIYYSQIVNDFQKGDIAEGYSVSREKKESFPLTVTSAQKNPTAFYLCASSFGQGFSEQYFGPGTRLTVT.

J is TRBJ2-1 and V is TRBV11-3; no definite D call. Germline CDR1 and CDR2: SGHNT and YENEEA. V shed 4 bases and J shed 1 base, with 5 bases lying between them. The CDR3 extends over 13 amino acids. DNA for the CDR3: TGTGCCAGCAGCTCGAATTCCTACAATGAGCAGTTCTTC. Encoded protein: CASSSNSYNEQFF.

This clone was recorded only once. The chain is built from TRBV27 and TRBJ1-1, with no clear D. Germline values: CDR1 MNHEY, CDR2 SMNVEV (reference sequence). The CDR3 consists of 15 residues. Trimming removed 3 bases at V and 5 bases at J, with 16 bases between. The CDR3 DNA is TGTGCCAGCAGTTTGGAAGGCTACACGGGGACTGAAGCTTTCTTT. It specifies CASSLEGYTGTEAFF.

A word on this clone: Germline is not matched at one junction end, which may reflect a read error. This CDR3 reads CASSLGLRPGEDGVF. CDR3 nucleotide sequence: TGTGCCAGCAGCTTGGGGTTGCGGCCGGGGGAGGACGGGGTTTTT. The chain uses TRBV5-7 and TRBJ1-4, with a tentative D call TRBD1 (5 bases). TRBV5-7 is designated an ORF whose function remains uncertain. The CDR3 is 15 amino acids.

This chain links TRBV30 with TRBJ1-2, with D possibly TRBD1 on 6 matching bases. V lost 5 bases to trimming and J lost 8 bases, with 18 bases between them. The germline gives CDR1 GTSNPN, CDR2 SVGIG (reference sequence). The CDR3 loop spans 13 amino acids. CDR3 in DNA: TGTGCCTGGGCTAACTGGGGGGCGGAGGGCTACACCTTC. Protein product: CAWANWGAEGYTF.

The chain carries TRBV5-4 and TRBJ2-3; D ambiguous. Germline V lookup: CDR1 SGHNT, CDR2 YYREEE (reference sequence). V lost 5 bases and J 5 bases, leaving 12 bases between the germline ends. This CDR3 has 13 residues. The CDR3 spells CASSSMGRDTQYF. The CDR3 nucleotides are TGTGCCAGCAGTTCTATGGGTAGAGATACGCAGTATTTT.